This T cell receptor (beta chain) was recorded in a study of cytomegalovirus exposure and HLA in healthy donors. Notes on the study in general: The investigators catalogued 164 TCR beta chains as cytomegalovirus-associated. Reportedly, diagnosis of cytomegalovirus status by the classifier showed high specificity and sensitivity. In vitro assays verified that a few CMV-associated chains recognized CMV antigens specifically.

This CDR3 is 14 amino acids long. V shed 5 bases and J 3 bases; nucleotides not matched to a gene: 2. The germline V gene has CDR1 SGHRS and CDR2 YFSETQ. TCRdb's copy holds only in-frame clones and misses some; the assay was immunoSEQ multiplex PCR. The table lists some 130,000 clones, approximately 84% of them singletons, with 1.4% in the top ten. As concerns this clone: What it binds is not known.

The chain employs TRBV5-1 and TRBJ1-1; 12 bases fit TRBD1. The sample consisted of PBMCs. This clonotype was sampled from a woman in her twenties or thirties in good health and CMV-seronegative. The CDR3 DNA follows: TGCGCCAGCAGGGGACAGGGGGCTGACACTGAAGCTTTCTTT. Its translation is CASRGQGADTEAFF.